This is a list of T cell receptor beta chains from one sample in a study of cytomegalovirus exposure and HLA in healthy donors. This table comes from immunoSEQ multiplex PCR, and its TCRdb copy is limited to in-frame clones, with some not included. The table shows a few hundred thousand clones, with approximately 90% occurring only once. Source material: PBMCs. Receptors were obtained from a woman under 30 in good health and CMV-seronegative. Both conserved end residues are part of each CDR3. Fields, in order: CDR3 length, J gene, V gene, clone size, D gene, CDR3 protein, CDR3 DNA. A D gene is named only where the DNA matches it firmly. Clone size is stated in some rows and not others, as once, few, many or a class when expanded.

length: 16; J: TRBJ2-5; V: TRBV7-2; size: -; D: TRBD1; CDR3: CASSWVGTGLGETQYF; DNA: TGTGCCAGCAGCTGGGTGGGGACAGGGCTCGGGGAGACCCAGTACTTC
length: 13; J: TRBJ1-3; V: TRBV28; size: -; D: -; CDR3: CASSPIGVNTIYF; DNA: TGTGCCAGCAGCCCCATCGGGGTTAACACCATATATTTT
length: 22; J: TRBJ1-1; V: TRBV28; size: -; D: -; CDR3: CASSSPHRREDPINSLNTEAFF; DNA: TGTGCCAGCAGTTCACCCCACCGCAGGGAAGACCCTATAAACAGCCTGAACACTGAAGCTTTCTTT
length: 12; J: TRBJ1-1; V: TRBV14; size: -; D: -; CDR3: CASSPAAYEAFF; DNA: TGTGCCAGCAGCCCGGCGGCCTATGAAGCTTTCTTT
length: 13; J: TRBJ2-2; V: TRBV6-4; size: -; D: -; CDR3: CASSDSSTGELFF; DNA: TGTGCCAGCAGTGACTCGAGTACCGGGGAGCTGTTTTTT
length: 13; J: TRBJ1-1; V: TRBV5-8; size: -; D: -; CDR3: CASSLVMNTEAFF; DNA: TGTGCCAGCAGCTTGGTCATGAACACTGAAGCTTTCTTT
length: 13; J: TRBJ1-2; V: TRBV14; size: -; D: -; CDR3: CASSQTAYYGYTF; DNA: TGTGCCAGCAGCCAGACAGCCTACTATGGCTACACCTTC
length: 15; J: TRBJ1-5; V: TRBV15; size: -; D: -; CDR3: CATSRDRQSNQPQHF; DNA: TGTGCCACCAGCAGAGATCGACAAAGTAATCAGCCCCAGCATTTT
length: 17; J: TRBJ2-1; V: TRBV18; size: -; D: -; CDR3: CASSPPSSGSSYNEQFF; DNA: TGTGCCAGCTCACCACCGTCGAGCGGAAGCTCCTACAATGAGCAGTTCTTC
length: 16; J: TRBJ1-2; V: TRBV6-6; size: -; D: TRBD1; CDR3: CASSPSTGGAVHGYTF; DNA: TGTGCCAGCAGTCCCAGCACAGGGGGCGCCGTCCATGGCTACACCTTC
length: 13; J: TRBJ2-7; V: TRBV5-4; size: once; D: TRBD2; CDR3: CASSLGLATEQYF; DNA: TGTGCCAGCAGCTTGGGACTAGCAACCGAGCAGTACTTC
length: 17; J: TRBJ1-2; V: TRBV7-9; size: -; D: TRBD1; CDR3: CASSSLRSDRANYGYTF; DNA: TGTGCCAGCAGCTCGCTGCGCTCCGACAGGGCGAACTATGGCTACACCTTC
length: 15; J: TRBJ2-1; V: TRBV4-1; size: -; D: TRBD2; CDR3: CASSYSGGDYNEQFF; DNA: TGCGCCAGCAGCTATAGCGGGGGGGACTACAATGAGCAGTTCTTC
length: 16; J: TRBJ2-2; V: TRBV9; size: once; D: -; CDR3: CASSVDEGGYTGELFF; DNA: TGTGCCAGCAGCGTAGACGAGGGCGGGTACACCGGGGAGCTGTTTTTT
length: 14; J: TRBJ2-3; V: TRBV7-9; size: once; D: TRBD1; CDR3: CASILSTGADTQYF; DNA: TGTGCCAGCATCCTATCGACAGGGGCAGATACGCAGTATTTT
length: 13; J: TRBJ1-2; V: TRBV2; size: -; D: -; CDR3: CASSGTGMGGYTF; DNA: TGTGCCAGCAGTGGTACAGGGATGGGTGGCTACACCTTC
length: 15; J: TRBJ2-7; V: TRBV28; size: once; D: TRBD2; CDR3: CASSPYSSGVYEQYF; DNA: TGTGCCAGCAGTCCGTACTCTAGCGGAGTCTACGAGCAGTACTTC
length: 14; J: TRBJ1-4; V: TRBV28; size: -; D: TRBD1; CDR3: CASRPGQGDEKLFF; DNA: TGTGCCAGCAGGCCGGGACAGGGGGATGAAAAACTGTTTTTT
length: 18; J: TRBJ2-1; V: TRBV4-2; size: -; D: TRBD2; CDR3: CASSQDQASGSMDDEQFF; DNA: TGTGCCAGCAGCCAAGATCAGGCTAGCGGGAGTATGGACGATGAGCAGTTCTTC
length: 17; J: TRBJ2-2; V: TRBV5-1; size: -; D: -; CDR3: CASSPRLGRAQPGELFF; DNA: TGCGCCAGCAGCCCTCGGTTGGGCAGGGCGCAGCCCGGGGAGCTGTTTTTT
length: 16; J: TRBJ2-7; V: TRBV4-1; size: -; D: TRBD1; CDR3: CASSQDGVQGTKEQYF; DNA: TGCGCCAGCAGCCAAGACGGGGTACAGGGGACAAAAGAGCAGTACTTC
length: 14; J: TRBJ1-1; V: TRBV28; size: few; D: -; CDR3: CASSLVLGGAVAFF; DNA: TGTGCCAGCAGTTTGGTTTTAGGAGGAGCTGTAGCTTTCTTT
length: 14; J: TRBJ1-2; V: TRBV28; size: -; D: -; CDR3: CASREGSLNYGYTF; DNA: TGTGCCAGCAGGGAGGGGTCCCTAAACTATGGCTACACCTTC
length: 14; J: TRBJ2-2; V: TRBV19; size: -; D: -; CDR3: CASSMSYNTGELFF; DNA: TGTGCCAGTAGTATGTCGTACAATACCGGGGAGCTGTTTTTT
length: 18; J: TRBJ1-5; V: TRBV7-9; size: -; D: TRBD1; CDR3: CASSATGGITQYNQPQHF; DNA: TGTGCCAGCAGCGCCACAGGGGGCATAACCCAATACAATCAGCCCCAGCATTTT
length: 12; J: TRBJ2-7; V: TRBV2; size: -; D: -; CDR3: CASSIRVYEQYF; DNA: TGTGCCAGCAGTATCAGGGTCTACGAGCAGTACTTC
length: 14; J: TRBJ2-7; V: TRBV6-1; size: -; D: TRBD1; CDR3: CASSESGGVSEQYF; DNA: TGTGCCAGCAGTGAATCAGGGGGAGTCTCCGAGCAGTACTTC
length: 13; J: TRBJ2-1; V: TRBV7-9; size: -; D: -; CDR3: CASSLTVSHEQFF; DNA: TGTGCCAGCAGCTTAACAGTCTCGCATGAGCAGTTCTTC
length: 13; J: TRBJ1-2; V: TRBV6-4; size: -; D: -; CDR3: CASSPGDAGGYTF; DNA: TGTGCCAGCAGTCCAGGGGACGCGGGTGGCTACACCTTC
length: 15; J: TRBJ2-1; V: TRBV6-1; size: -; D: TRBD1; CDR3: CASRAGGLVYNEQFF; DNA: TGTGCCAGCAGAGCAGGGGGTCTGGTTTACAATGAGCAGTTCTTC
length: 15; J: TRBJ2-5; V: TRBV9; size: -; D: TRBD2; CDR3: CASSPLAGGAKTQYF; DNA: TGTGCCAGCAGCCCCCTAGCGGGTGGGGCAAAGACCCAGTACTTC
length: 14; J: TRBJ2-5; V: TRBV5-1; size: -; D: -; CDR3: CASSLPSGEETQYF; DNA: TGCGCCAGCAGCCTACCCTCGGGGGAAGAGACCCAGTACTTC
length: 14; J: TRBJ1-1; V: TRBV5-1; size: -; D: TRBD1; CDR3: CASSLFQGDTEAFF; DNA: TGCGCCAGCAGCTTGTTTCAGGGGGACACTGAAGCTTTCTTT
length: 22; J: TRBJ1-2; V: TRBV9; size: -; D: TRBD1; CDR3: CASSVRQVATQGAHNDHYGYTF; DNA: TGTGCCAGCAGCGTACGTCAGGTCGCTACACAGGGGGCGCATAATGATCACTATGGCTACACCTTC
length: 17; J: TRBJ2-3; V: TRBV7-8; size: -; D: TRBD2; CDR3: CASSRLAGGPKTDTQYF; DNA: TGTGCCAGCAGCCGACTAGCGGGAGGGCCAAAGACAGATACGCAGTATTTT
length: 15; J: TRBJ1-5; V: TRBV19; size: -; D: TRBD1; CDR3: CASRDRELGNQPQHF; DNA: TGTGCCAGTAGGGACAGGGAATTGGGCAATCAGCCCCAGCATTTT
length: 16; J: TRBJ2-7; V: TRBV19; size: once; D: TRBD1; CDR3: CASSTPPGQGGYEQYF; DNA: TGTGCCAGTAGTACCCCGCCGGGACAGGGGGGGTACGAGCAGTACTTC
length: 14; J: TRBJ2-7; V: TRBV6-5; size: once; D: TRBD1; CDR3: CASSIRQGSYEQYF; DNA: TGTGCCAGCAGTATCCGACAGGGCTCCTACGAGCAGTACTTC
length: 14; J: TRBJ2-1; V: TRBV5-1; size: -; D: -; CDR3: CASSEESARNEQFF; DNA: TGCGCCAGCAGCGAAGAGTCGGCCAGGAATGAGCAGTTCTTC
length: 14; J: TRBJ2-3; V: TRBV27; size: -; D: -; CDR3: CASSVHTAVDTQYF; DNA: TGTGCCAGCAGTGTACATACCGCGGTAGATACGCAGTATTTT
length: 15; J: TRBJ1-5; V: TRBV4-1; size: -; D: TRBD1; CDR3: CASSDVQGGNQPQHF; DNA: TGCGCCAGCAGCGACGTACAGGGGGGCAATCAGCCCCAGCATTTT
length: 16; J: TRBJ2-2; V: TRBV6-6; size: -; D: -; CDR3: CASSPNTHRNTGELFF; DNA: TGTGCCAGCAGCCCTAATACCCACAGGAACACCGGGGAGCTGTTTTTT
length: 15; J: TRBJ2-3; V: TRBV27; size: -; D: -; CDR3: CASSSRLRGTDTQYF; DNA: TGTGCCAGCAGTTCAAGACTGCGGGGCACAGATACGCAGTATTTT
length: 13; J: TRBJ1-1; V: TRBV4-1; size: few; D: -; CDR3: CASRSDSYTEAFF; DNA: TGCGCCAGCAGATCAGACAGCTACACTGAAGCTTTCTTT
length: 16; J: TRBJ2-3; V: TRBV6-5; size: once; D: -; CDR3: CASSYSIGTLTDTQYF; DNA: TGTGCCAGCAGTTACTCGATCGGGACTCTCACAGATACGCAGTATTTT
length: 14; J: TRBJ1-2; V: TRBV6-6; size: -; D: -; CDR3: CASRAGVLSYGYTF; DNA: TGTGCCAGCAGAGCCGGGGTTCTATCTTATGGCTACACCTTC
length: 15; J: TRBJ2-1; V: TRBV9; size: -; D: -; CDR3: CASSVEGSRTNEQFF; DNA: TGTGCCAGCAGCGTAGAAGGGAGTCGAACAAATGAGCAGTTCTTC
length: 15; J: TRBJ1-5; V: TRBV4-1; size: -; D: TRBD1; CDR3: CASSQLTGGKQPQHF; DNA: TGCGCCAGCAGCCAATTGACAGGGGGCAAACAGCCCCAGCATTTT
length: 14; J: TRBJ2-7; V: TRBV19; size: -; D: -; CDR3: CASSIGREFYEQYF; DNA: TGTGCCAGTAGCATCGGCCGGGAATTCTACGAGCAGTACTTC
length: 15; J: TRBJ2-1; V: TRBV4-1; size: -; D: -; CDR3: CASSQEDSSYNEQFF; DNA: TGCGCCAGCAGCCAAGAGGACTCCTCCTACAATGAGCAGTTCTTC
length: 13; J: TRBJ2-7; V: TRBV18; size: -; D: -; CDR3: CASSSGVGNEQYF; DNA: TGTGCCAGCTCATCAGGGGTAGGGAACGAGCAGTACTTC
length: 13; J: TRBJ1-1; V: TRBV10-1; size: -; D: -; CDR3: CASSPQGNTEAFF; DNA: TGCGCCAGCAGTCCCCAGGGGAACACTGAAGCTTTCTTT
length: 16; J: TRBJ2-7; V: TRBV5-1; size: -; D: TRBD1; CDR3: CASSSDRGSLNYEQYF; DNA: TGCGCCAGCAGCTCAGACAGGGGCTCGCTAAACTACGAGCAGTACTTC
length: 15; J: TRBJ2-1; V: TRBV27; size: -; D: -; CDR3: CATSWDAGMYNEQFF; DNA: TGTGCCACCTCGTGGGACGCGGGGATGTACAATGAGCAGTTCTTC